A selection of T cell receptor beta chains follows, all from one sample in a study of T-cell reconstitution after alpha-beta-depleted transplantation in children. TCRdb ran MiXCR on the PCR reads and lists one entry per CDR3 protein. The table records hundreds of thousands of distinct CDR3 sequences, around 13% of them present only once. Specimen: PBMCs, collected before TCRalphabeta/CD19-depleted stem cell transplant. The receptor set was obtained from a girl aged 2-10 years with congenital amegakaryocytic thrombocytopenia, due to receive a stem cell transplant. Both conserved end residues are part of each CDR3. D genes are given only for firm matches. The size of a clone is reported for some rows only, either as once, few or many, or as a class for expanded clones.

clone_size d_call j_call v_call cdr3_aa cdr3_nt
. . TRBJ2-7 TRBV18 CDSSHQGPYEQYF TGTGACAGCTCACATCAGGGGCCCTACGAGCAGTACTTC
few . TRBJ2-5 TRBV7-2 CASSLKVRETQYF TGTGCCAGCAGCTTAAAGGTCAGAGAGACCCAGTACTTC
many . TRBJ2-7 TRBV20-1 CSASCPQLIYEQYF TGCAGTGCTAGTTGTCCACAACTCATCTACGAGCAGTACTTC
many . TRBJ1-6 TRBV4-1 CASSHGGSYNSPLHF TGCGCCAGCAGCCACGGGGGGTCCTATAATTCACCCCTCCACTTT
. TRBD1 TRBJ2-4 TRBV4-1 CASSPTGEGAKNIQYF TGCGCCAGCAGCCCCACAGGGGAAGGTGCCAAAAACATTCAGTACTTC
. . TRBJ2-7 TRBV29-1 CSVEDKRTYEQYF TGCAGCGTTGAGGACAAGCGGACCTACGAGCAGTACTTC
many TRBD2 TRBJ2-3 TRBV20-1 CSASWLAGETDTQYF TGCAGTGCTAGTTGGCTAGCGGGAGAGACCGATACGCAGTATTTT
many . TRBJ2-7 TRBV20-1 CSVSSTRTPYEQYF TGCAGTGTTAGTTCCACACGGACTCCCTACGAGCAGTACTTC
. TRBD2 TRBJ2-2 TRBV4-1 CASSQVGGREGHSGELFF TGCGCCAGCAGCCAAGTTGGTGGGCGGGAGGGCCATAGCGGGGAGCTGTTTTTT
many TRBD2 TRBJ2-5 TRBV7-9 CASSLFGLAGERETQYF TGTGCCAGCAGCTTATTCGGACTAGCGGGAGAGAGAGAGACCCAGTACTTC